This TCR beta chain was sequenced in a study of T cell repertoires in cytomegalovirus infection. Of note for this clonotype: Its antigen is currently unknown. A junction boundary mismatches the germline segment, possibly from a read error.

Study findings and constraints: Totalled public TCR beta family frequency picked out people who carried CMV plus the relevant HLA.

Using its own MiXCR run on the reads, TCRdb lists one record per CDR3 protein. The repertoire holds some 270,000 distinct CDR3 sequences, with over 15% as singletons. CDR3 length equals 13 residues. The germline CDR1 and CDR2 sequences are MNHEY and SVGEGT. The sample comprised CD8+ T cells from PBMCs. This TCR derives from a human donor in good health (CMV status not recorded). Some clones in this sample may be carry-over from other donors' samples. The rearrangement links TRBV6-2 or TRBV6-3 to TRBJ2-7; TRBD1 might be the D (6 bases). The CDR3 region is CTSRTRGTYEQYF. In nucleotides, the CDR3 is TGTACCAGCAGGACCAGGGGAACCTACGAGCAGTACTTC.